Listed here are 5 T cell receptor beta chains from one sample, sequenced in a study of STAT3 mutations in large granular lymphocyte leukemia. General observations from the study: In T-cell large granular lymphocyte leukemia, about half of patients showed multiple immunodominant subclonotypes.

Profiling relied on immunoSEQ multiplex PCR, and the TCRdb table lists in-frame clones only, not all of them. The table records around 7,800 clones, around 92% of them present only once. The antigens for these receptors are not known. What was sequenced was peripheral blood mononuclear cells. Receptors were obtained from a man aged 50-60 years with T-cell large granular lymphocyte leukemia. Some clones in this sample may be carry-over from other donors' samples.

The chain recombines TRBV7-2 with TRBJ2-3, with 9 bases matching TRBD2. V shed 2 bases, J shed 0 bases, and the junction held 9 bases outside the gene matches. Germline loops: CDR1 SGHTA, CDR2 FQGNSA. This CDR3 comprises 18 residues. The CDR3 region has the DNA TGTGCCAGCAGCTTACCCCGGGGCGGGAGGGGGAGCACAGATACGCAGTATTTT. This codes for CASSLPRGGRGSTDTQYF.

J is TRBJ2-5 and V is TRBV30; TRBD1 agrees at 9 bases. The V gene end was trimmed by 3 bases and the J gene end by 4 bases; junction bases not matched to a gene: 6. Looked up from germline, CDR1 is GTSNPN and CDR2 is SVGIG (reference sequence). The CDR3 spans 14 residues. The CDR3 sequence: CAWRATGGRETQYF. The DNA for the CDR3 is TGTGCCTGGAGAGCTACAGGGGGCCGAGAGACCCAGTACTTC.

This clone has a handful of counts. This chain's CDR3 is CAIYLRGLGKGGSPLHF. The CDR3 nucleotides read TGTGCCATTTACCTCCGGGGATTAGGCAAAGGAGGTTCACCCCTCCACTTT. The chain recombines TRBV2 with TRBJ1-6; D unresolved. Trimming cost V 10 bases and J 9 bases, with 28 bases left between them. The CDR3 has 17 residues. Germline values: CDR1 SNHLY, CDR2 FYNNEI.

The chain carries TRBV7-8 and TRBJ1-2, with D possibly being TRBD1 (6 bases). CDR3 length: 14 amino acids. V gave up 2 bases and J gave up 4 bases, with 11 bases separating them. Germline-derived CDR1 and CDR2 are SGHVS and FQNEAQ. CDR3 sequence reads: CASSLSGVGYGYTF. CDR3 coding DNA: TGTGCCAGCAGCTTATCAGGGGTTGGCTATGGCTACACCTTC.

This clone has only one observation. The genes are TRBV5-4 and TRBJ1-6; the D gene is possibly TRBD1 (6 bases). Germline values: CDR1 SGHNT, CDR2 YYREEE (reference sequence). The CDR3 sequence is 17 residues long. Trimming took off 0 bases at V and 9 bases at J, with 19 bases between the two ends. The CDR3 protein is CASSLGTITGYGSPLHF. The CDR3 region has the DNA TGTGCCAGCAGCTTGGGCACGATAACAGGGTACGGTTCACCCCTCCACTTT.